The clone carrying this TCR beta chain was detected a few times. Each CDR3 protein gets one entry after TCRdb re-called the RT-PCR reads with MiXCR. The repertoire holds about 700,000 distinct CDR3 sequences, roughly 15% seen once, with approximately 7.6% in the top ten. The source of the sample is a study of response to subunit inactivated influenza vaccine. The sequence was obtained from a man in his fifties or sixties who received an inactivated influenza vaccine. Specimen: PBMCs from blood, collected 14 to 15 days before vaccination.

CDR3 nucleotides: TGTGCCAGCAGTTTCCAGGGGAATAGGAATGAGCAGTTCTTC. Translation: CASSFQGNRNEQFF. The genes are TRBV12-3 or TRBV12-4 and TRBJ2-1, with a possible D match to TRBD1 (6 bases). This CDR3 has 14 amino acids. The V and J ends lost 3 bases and 7 bases respectively, with 13 bases between them.